This TCR beta chain was sequenced in a study of blood T cells in healthy people across ages. Through a sample-barcoded 5' primer and a J-beta primer mix, a second PCR was run for roughly 6 to 12 cycles. TCRdb re-analysed the 5' RACE reads in MiXCR, keeping a single row per CDR3 protein. The profile covers 1.5 million to 2 million distinct CDR3 sequences, with around 40% appearing a single time and roughly 23% taken by the ten largest. V was pared by 0 bases and J by 2 bases, with 9 bases between. The CDR3 extends over 15 amino acids. The germline gives CDR1 LGHNA, CDR2 YNFKEQ. This clonotype was seen a single time.

Input material: blood. The rearrangement uses TRBV4-2 and TRBJ2-3, with D tentatively TRBD2 (6 bases). The TCR sequence derives from a human donor in good health. CDR3 sequence: CASSQEERATDTQYF. CDR3 nucleotides: TGTGCCAGCAGCCAAGAGGAGCGGGCCACAGATACGCAGTATTTT.